This T cell receptor (beta chain) came from a study of T cells after yellow fever vaccination. V gave up 8 bases and J gave up 0 bases; unmatched junction bases: 13. Germline V lookup: CDR1 MRHNA, CDR2 SNTAGT. This CDR3 comprises 17 residues. TCRdb passed the 5' RACE reads through MiXCR, listing each CDR3 protein once. Of more than 20,000 distinct CDR3 sequences listed, 5.2% are singletons. This clonotype showed up many times. The sequencing here drew on PBMCs, either bulk or a sorted T-cell subset (CD4+, CD8+, memory, or dextramer-sorted; not recorded which), taken about 49 days after the first yellow fever vaccination. The V call is TRBV6-4, the J call TRBJ1-5, with 7 bases aligning to TRBD1. This receptor was identified in a man in his late teens or twenties who received the YFV17D yellow fever vaccine. CDR3 coding DNA: TGTGCCAGCTTTGAGGGGGCCCACCCGTATAGCAATCAGCCCCAGCATTTT. The encoded protein is CASFEGAHPYSNQPQHF.